A single sample is the source of the 3 T cell receptor beta chains below, sequenced in a study of T cells in tuberculosis. Assay: immunoSEQ multiplex PCR; the TCRdb copy retains only in-frame clones and omits some. The repertoire has some 40,000 clones, roughly 96% of them found once; the top ten carry 3% to 4.5%. Input material: PBMCs. Receptor source: a donor aged 10-29 years with latent tuberculosis or without tuberculosis infection.

The chain uses TRBV5-1 and TRBJ1-2; D possibly corresponds to TRBD1 (6 bases). The germline V and J ends were trimmed by 0 bases and 5 bases, with 11 bases remaining between them. Germline assignment: CDR1 SGHRS and CDR2 YFSETQ. CDR3 length: 14 residues. This CDR3 reads CASSLDREWYGYTF. In DNA, the CDR3 is TGCGCCAGCAGCTTGGACAGGGAATGGTATGGCTACACCTTC.

The V and J genes are TRBV18 and TRBJ2-2; weak D call: TRBD2 (7 bases). This CDR3 is built from 17 residues. V was clipped by 1 base and J by 3 bases, with 15 bases between them. The germline V gene has CDR1 KGHSH and CDR2 LQKENI. The CDR3 spells CASSPRQGGADTGELFF. DNA of the CDR3: TGTGCCAGCTCACCACGCCAAGGGGGGGCCGACACCGGGGAGCTGTTTTTT.

On this clone itself: At the DNA level, this CDR3 is encoded by other sequences in the same sample as well. The V and J genes are TRBV29-1 and TRBJ2-3; the D gene is possibly TRBD1 (5 bases). With 3 bases removed from V and 0 bases from J, the gap between germline ends came to 7 bases. Germline CDR1 reads SQVTM; CDR2 reads ANQGSEA. The CDR3 consists of 13 residues. CDR3 in amino acids: CSVDAGSTDTQYF. The DNA for the CDR3 is TGCAGCGTTGACGCAGGGAGCACAGATACGCAGTATTTT.